These 26 T cell receptor beta chains originate from one sample sequenced in a study of control samples from healthy donors and cancer patients. Libraries were prepared by immunoSEQ multiplex PCR; TCRdb keeps only in-frame clonotypes and omits some of them. The table has about 140,000 clones, 91% seen once. The sequenced sample was blood. These receptors were taken from a man in his thirties or forties in good health.

This sequence joins TRBV5-8 and TRBJ2-7; a weak D match, TRBD2 (5 bases). Germline-derived CDR1 and CDR2 are SGHTS and YDEGEE. V dropped 0 bases and J dropped 5 bases, with 9 bases sitting between them. CDR3 length equals 13 residues. Here the CDR3 reads CASSLGTPNEQYF. The CDR3 bases are TGTGCCAGCAGCTTGGGGACTCCCAACGAGCAGTACTTC.

This rearrangement joins TRBV3-1 (or the pseudogene TRBV3-2) to TRBJ1-2, with 10 bases that match TRBD1. The CDR3 totals 19 residues. Germline trimming cut 2 bases from V and 4 bases from J; bases unmatched to any gene: 16. Germline assignment: CDR1 LGHDT and CDR2 YNNKEL (reference sequence). CDR3 DNA sequence: TGTGCCAGCAGCCAATACGACGGGACAGGGGACGCACACCCCTATGGCTACACCTTC. Protein sequence: CASSQYDGTGDAHPYGYTF.

Only a few counts were recorded for this clone. The chain joins TRBV30 to TRBJ1-6; D perhaps matches TRBD1 (5 bases). Trimming removed 2 bases at V and 5 bases at J, with 13 bases between. This CDR3 has 15 amino acids. In germline, CDR1 is GTSNPN, CDR2 SVGIG (reference sequence). This CDR3 is CAWSQPGPHNSPLHF. DNA for the CDR3: TGTGCCTGGAGTCAACCGGGACCGCATAATTCACCCCTCCACTTT.

This chain joins TRBV27 and TRBJ1-1; perhaps TRBD1 as D (5 bases). The length of the CDR3 is 13 residues. In germline, CDR1 is MNHEY, CDR2 SMNVEV (reference sequence). Deletions cut 3 bases from V and 1 base from J, with 6 bases between. CDR3 sequence (DNA): TGTGCCAGCAGTTTTCAGGGGAACACTGAAGCTTTCTTT. Protein: CASSFQGNTEAFF.

This rearrangement joins TRBV5-1 to TRBJ1-5, with 7 bases fitting TRBD1. Germline V gene data show CDR1 as SGHRS and CDR2 as YFSETQ. After removal of 0 bases from V and 3 bases from J, the junction contained 3 bases not matched to a gene. This CDR3 has 15 residues. CDR3 in amino acids: CASSLETGVNQPQHF. The DNA for the CDR3 is TGCGCCAGCAGCTTGGAAACAGGGGTCAATCAGCCCCAGCATTTT.

This chain joins TRBV4-1 and TRBJ1-4, with D tentatively TRBD1 (5 bases). The CDR3 sequence is 18 residues long. V was shortened by 0 bases and J by 5 bases, with 19 bases between the two germline ends. CDR1 and CDR2 (germline): MGHRA, YSYEKL. In DNA, the CDR3 is TGCGCCAGCAGCCAAGAGATCCCTGGACAACCTACGAATGAAAAACTGTTTTTT. This codes for CASSQEIPGQPTNEKLFF.

This chain joins TRBV6-4 and TRBJ1-6, with 9 bases matching TRBD1. Germline CDR1 MRHNA, CDR2 SNTAGT. The CDR3 runs 18 residues. The V gene end was trimmed by 6 bases and the J gene end by 7 bases; junction bases not matched to a gene: 16. The CDR3: CASSAIPFTGGRNSPLHF. CDR3 DNA sequence: TGTGCCAGCAGCGCGATCCCGTTTACAGGGGGCAGAAATTCACCCCTCCACTTT.

The genes are TRBV9 and TRBJ2-7; D may be TRBD1 or TRBD2 (6 bases each). CDR3 length: 13 residues. CDR1 SGDLS and CDR2 YYNGEE come from the germline V gene. Trimming took 3 bases from V and 1 from J, leaving 8 bases between them. CDR3 loop: CASSGGASYEQYF. The CDR3 DNA is TGTGCCAGCAGCGGGGGGGCATCCTACGAGCAGTACTTC. Full variable domain (outside the CDR3, taken from reference TRBV9 and TRBJ2-7): DSGVTQTPKHLITATGQRVTLRCSPRSGDLSVYWYQQSLDQGLQFLIQYYNGEERAKGNILERFSAQQFPDLHSELNLSSLELGDSALYFCASSGGASYEQYFGPGTRLTVT.

This CDR3 reads CASSSLAGSYEQYF. CDR3 DNA: TGTGCCAGCAGTTCTCTCGCGGGATCCTACGAGCAGTACTTC. V gene TRBV9 combines with J gene TRBJ2-7; perhaps TRBD2 as D (6 bases). There are 14 residues in the CDR3. V gave up 5 bases and J gave up 1 base, with 13 bases separating them. Germline loops: CDR1 SGDLS, CDR2 YYNGEE.

The CDR3 nucleotides are TGTGCCAGCAGTGAGGCAGGGGGTGGATATGGCTACACCTTC. Translation gives CASSEAGGGYGYTF. This chain links TRBV2 with TRBJ1-2; 7 bases align to TRBD1. This CDR3 is 14 amino acids long. The V and J ends lost 3 bases and 5 bases, in that order; junction bases with no gene match: 6. The germline V gene has CDR1 SNHLY and CDR2 FYNNEI.

The chain uses TRBV7-2 and TRBJ1-3, with 7 bases lining up with TRBD1. Germline CDR1 is SGHTA and CDR2 is FQGNSA. Unmatched junction bases numbered 4, after V lost 5 bases and J lost 0 bases. The CDR3 contains 15 residues. CDR3 region: CASSPGQSSGNTIYF. DNA for the CDR3: TGTGCCAGCAGCCCGGGACAGAGCTCTGGAAACACCATATATTTT.

CDR3 bases: TGTGCCAGCAGCCTGAGGACAGGGGTGAATACCTACGAGCAGTACTTC. This encodes CASSLRTGVNTYEQYF. The J gene is TRBJ2-7, the V gene TRBV5-6; 9 nucleotides match TRBD1. The germline V gene encodes CDR1 SGHDT and CDR2 YYEEEE. V lost 4 bases to trimming and J lost 2 bases; unmatched junction nucleotides: 10. The CDR3 is 16 residues long.

This clone has a single count. The chain links TRBV6-1 to TRBJ1-2; perhaps TRBD1 as D (5 bases). The CDR3 covers 14 residues. The V and J ends lost 2 bases and 4 bases respectively, with 11 bases between them. Germline CDR1 is MNHNS and CDR2 is SASEGT. The CDR3 DNA sequence: TGTGCCAGCAGTGAAATTGCAGGGCCCTATGGCTACACCTTC. It yields the protein CASSEIAGPYGYTF.

Remarks on this clone: In the same sample, other DNA sequences code for this CDR3. DNA of the CDR3: TGCGCCAGCAGCGCGACAGGGGGAGTTCAGCCCCAGCATTTT. Protein product: CASSATGGVQPQHF. The rearrangement links TRBV5-1 to TRBJ1-5, with 9 nucleotides matching TRBD1. V gave up 4 bases and J gave up 6 bases; unmatched junction bases: 5. Per the germline V gene, CDR1 is SGHRS and CDR2 is YFSETQ. This CDR3 has 14 amino acids.

The chain employs TRBV5-1 and TRBJ2-1; 7 nucleotides agree with TRBD1. The CDR3 runs 14 residues. Germline CDR1 reads SGHRS; CDR2 reads YFSETQ. After removal of 4 bases from V and 6 bases from J, the junction contained 7 bases not matched to a gene. The CDR3 bases are TGCGCCAGCAGCCCGGTCACAGGGGCCAATGAGCAGTTCTTC. As protein: CASSPVTGANEQFF.

This clone was observed a few times. The CDR3 DNA reads TGTGCCAGTAGTATCCCCGGGAATAATTCACCCCTCCACTTT. Translating it yields CASSIPGNNSPLHF. The chain links TRBV19 to TRBJ1-6; D is ambiguous. The germline V and J ends were trimmed by 3 bases and 5 bases, with 8 bases remaining between them. The CDR3 length is 14 residues. CDR1 and CDR2 from the germline V gene are LNHDA and SQIVND (reference sequence).

A single count supports this clone. The chain links TRBV7-6 to TRBJ2-6; 12 bases are a match to TRBD2. The CDR3 covers 19 residues. The V gene's germline CDR1 is SGHVS and CDR2 FNYEAQ. With V trimmed by 5 bases and J by 4 bases, 12 bases remained unmatched. CDR3 sequence: CASSNPPTSGGSGANVLTF. The CDR3 bases are TGTGCCAGCAGCAACCCCCCGACTAGCGGGGGATCCGGGGCCAACGTCCTGACTTTC.

This clone came up once. CDR3 bases: TGTGCCAGTAGTATCGTTCGGGAAGATGAGCAGTTCTTC. It codes for CASSIVREDEQFF. The chain is built from TRBV19 and TRBJ2-1; a possible D gene is TRBD2 (5 bases). Per germline, CDR1 LNHDA and CDR2 SQIVND (reference sequence). This CDR3 has 13 residues. V was trimmed by 3 bases and J by 8 bases, leaving 11 bases between them.

The rearrangement joins TRBV6-5 to TRBJ2-1, with 10 bases that match TRBD2. Germline V lookup: CDR1 MNHEY, CDR2 SVGAGI. The CDR3 loop spans 15 amino acids. The V and J ends lost 6 bases and 7 bases, in that order; junction bases with no gene match: 9. The CDR3 sequence: CASRPPRTSGNEQFF. CDR3 nucleotides: TGTGCCAGCAGGCCCCCGCGGACTAGCGGAAATGAGCAGTTCTTC.

The CDR3 sequence is CASSIDRGIYNSPLHF. CDR3 coding DNA: TGTGCCAGTAGTATAGACAGGGGGATCTATAATTCACCCCTCCACTTT. V gene TRBV19 combines with J gene TRBJ1-6, with TRBD1 matching over 7 bases. The J segment lost 3 bases and the V segment lost 0 bases, leaving 2 bases of the junction unmatched. Germline-derived CDR1 and CDR2 are LNHDA and SQIVND (reference sequence). This CDR3 region has 16 residues.

Written as DNA, the CDR3 is TGTGCCACCAGTGACCCCGGGACAGGCTACGAGCAGTACTTC. Its protein product is CATSDPGTGYEQYF. The genes are TRBV24-1 and TRBJ2-7, with TRBD1 matching 8 bases. CDR1 and CDR2 (germline): KGHDR, SFDVKD. Trimming at V came to 4 bases and at J to 3 bases, leaving 4 bases not matched to a gene. This CDR3 is 14 amino acids long.

This chain uses TRBV27 with TRBJ2-3; D may be TRBD2 (7 bases). The CDR3 is 15 amino acids. Germline values: CDR1 MNHEY, CDR2 SMNVEV (reference sequence). The V and J ends lost 2 bases and 2 bases respectively, with 11 bases between them. The CDR3 nucleotides read TGTGCCAGCAGTTTAGCGGGGGCCTCCACAGATACGCAGTATTTT. This translates into CASSLAGASTDTQYF.

DNA of the CDR3: TGTGCCAGCAGTAGTGGACAAGAAAAACTGTTTTTT. This translates into CASSSGQEKLFF. The chain joins TRBV6-5 to TRBJ1-4, with D possibly being TRBD1 (5 bases). Germline CDR1 MNHEY, CDR2 SVGAGI. The length of the CDR3 is 12 residues. Deletions cut 5 bases from V and 8 bases from J, with 9 bases between.

The J gene is TRBJ2-1, the V gene TRBV4-2; D gene ambiguous. Germline-derived CDR1 and CDR2 are LGHNA and YNFKEQ. This CDR3 is built from 14 residues. V was cut by 0 bases and J by 12 bases, with 15 bases left in between. Here the CDR3 reads CASSQDLASKGQFF. The CDR3 nucleotides read TGTGCCAGCAGCCAAGATTTGGCAAGCAAGGGGCAGTTCTTC.

The V gene is TRBV3-1 (or the pseudogene TRBV3-2), the J gene TRBJ2-7; the D gene is possibly TRBD2 (6 bases). CDR3 length: 14 residues. Germline CDR1 LGHDT, CDR2 YNNKEL (reference sequence). V shed 4 bases and J shed 3 bases, with 13 bases lying between them. DNA for the CDR3: TGTGCCAGCAGCCCCCGGGACTCCTACTACGAGCAGTACTTC. It yields the protein CASSPRDSYYEQYF.

This rearrangement joins TRBV3-1 (or the pseudogene TRBV3-2) to TRBJ1-2, with a possible D match to TRBD1 (5 bases). Germline loops: CDR1 LGHDT, CDR2 YNNKEL (reference sequence). The germline V and J ends were trimmed by 1 base and 4 bases, with 22 bases remaining between them. CDR3 length: 18 residues. CDR3 sequence reads: CASSQGHIGGPLTYGYTF. DNA of the CDR3: TGTGCCAGCAGCCAAGGACATATCGGGGGACCTCTGACCTATGGCTACACCTTC.